The sequence of this T cell receptor beta chain was determined in a study of T cell responses to AZD1222 COVID-19 vaccine. Study outcomes and limitations: It should be noted that donors were predominantly white British and more often female, and clonal diversity was possibly underestimated. Unmutated variant regions reportedly attract nearly half of all spike-specific TCRs.

The repertoire was sequenced with immunoSEQ multiplex PCR; TCRdb's copy has only in-frame clones and lacks some. Seen here are 150,000 or so clones, 75% to 95% observed once, and the top ten hold 1.5% to 2%. CDR1 MGHRA and CDR2 YSYEKL come from the germline V gene. The CDR3 spans 14 residues. J was trimmed by 9 bases and V by 2 bases; bases with no gene match: 6. In regard to this clone: No antigen is known for it.

This material consisted of peripheral blood, taken on day 0 of AZD1222 vaccination. V gene TRBV4-1 combines with J gene TRBJ2-7; TRBD2 aligns across 11 bases. This TCR derives from an adult in good health. The CDR3 here is CASSQPLAGGGQYF. The CDR3 bases are TGCGCCAGCAGCCAACCGCTAGCGGGAGGAGGGCAGTACTTC.